A selection of T cell receptor beta chains follows, all from one sample in a study of T cell repertoires in cytomegalovirus infection. No antigen is known for these receptors. TCRdb analysed the reads with MiXCR anew, one entry per CDR3 protein. This sample has about 770,000 distinct CDR3 sequences, with 25% to 30% found just once. The source material was cultured CD8+ T cells from PBMCs, sampled from culture after CMV antigen stimulation. Receptors originate from a human donor in good health (CMV status not recorded). Some clones in this sample may be carry-over from other donors' samples. The CDR3 runs from the conserved cysteine through the conserved F or W. The D gene is left open where the match is weak. Some rows have no size entry. The others give once, few or many, or a class for an expanded clone.

CDR3	DNA	D	V	size	length	J
CASSILETSTDTQYF	TGTGCCAGTAGTATTTTGGAAACGAGCACAGATACGCAGTATTTT	-	TRBV19	-	15	TRBJ2-3
CASSVNPSGEQFF	TGTGCCAGCAGCGTGAACCCCAGTGGTGAGCAGTTCTTC	-	TRBV9	-	13	TRBJ2-1
CASSLGAGISYNEQFF	TGTGCCAGCAGTTTGGGAGCGGGGATTTCCTACAATGAGCAGTTCTTC	TRBD2	TRBV12-3/TRBV12-4	few	16	TRBJ2-1
CASSLAVRQIPERETQYF	TGTGCCAGCAGCTTAGCGGTTCGACAGATCCCAGAGAGAGAGACCCAGTACTTC	-	TRBV7-9	-	18	TRBJ2-5
CASSPTSGRTYEQYF	TGTGCCAGCAGTCCAACTTCGGGACGTACCTACGAGCAGTACTTC	-	TRBV27	-	15	TRBJ2-7
CATSDGGGRDTQYF	TGTGCCACCAGTGATGGGGGCGGCAGGGATACGCAGTATTTT	-	TRBV24-1	-	14	TRBJ2-3
CATKRNRGQSSGELFF	TGTGCCACCAAAAGAAACAGGGGGCAATCGAGCGGGGAGCTGTTTTTT	TRBD1	TRBV12-3/TRBV12-4	-	16	TRBJ2-2
CASSQEEQGAYEQYF	TGTGCCAGCAGCCAAGAAGAACAGGGGGCCTACGAGCAGTACTTC	TRBD1	TRBV3-1	-	15	TRBJ2-7
CASRRTEQNIQYF	TGTGCCAGCAGGAGGACAGAACAAAACATTCAGTACTTC	-	TRBV6-1	many	13	TRBJ2-4
CASSPPQGASRMNTEAFF	TGTGCCAGCTCACCACCACAGGGGGCTTCCCGCATGAACACTGAAGCTTTCTTT	TRBD1	TRBV18	few	18	TRBJ1-1
CASSLGSGPTEAFF	TGTGCCAGCAGCTTAGGGTCAGGGCCGACTGAAGCTTTCTTT	-	TRBV7-2	many	14	TRBJ1-1
CASSQHLDQPQHF	TGCGCCAGCAGCCAACACTTGGACCAGCCCCAGCATTTT	-	TRBV4-1	-	13	TRBJ1-5
CASSLILAGDKYNEQFF	TGTGCCAGCAGCCTGATACTAGCGGGGGACAAATACAATGAGCAGTTCTTC	TRBD2	TRBV7-6	-	17	TRBJ2-1
CASIPHSASTDTQYF	TGTGCCAGCATTCCACACAGCGCTAGCACAGATACGCAGTATTTT	-	TRBV12-3/TRBV12-4	few	15	TRBJ2-3
CSVAWGGSGYTF	TGCAGCGTGGCGTGGGGGGGCAGTGGCTACACCTTC	-	TRBV29-1	-	12	TRBJ1-2
CASSKAGTNQPQHF	TGTGCCAGCAGTAAAGCCGGGACTAATCAGCCCCAGCATTTT	-	TRBV25-1	-	14	TRBJ1-5
CASSSGTGADYQETQYF	TGTGCCAGCAGCTCCGGGACAGGGGCTGACTACCAAGAGACCCAGTACTTC	TRBD1	TRBV13	few	17	TRBJ2-5
CASSPDIYGYTF	TGTGCCAGCAGCCCAGACATCTATGGCTACACCTTC	-	TRBV5-6	once	12	TRBJ1-2
CASSVPGQGHYGYTF	TGTGCCAGCAGCGTTCCGGGACAGGGGCACTATGGCTACACCTTC	TRBD1	TRBV7-9	many	15	TRBJ1-2
CASSLLGTVTGELFF	TGTGCCAGCAGTTTATTAGGGACAGTCACCGGGGAGCTGTTTTTT	TRBD1	TRBV28	-	15	TRBJ2-2
CASSIAGRGHEQYF	TGTGCCAGTAGTATAGCGGGCAGGGGCCACGAGCAGTACTTC	-	TRBV19	many	14	TRBJ2-7
CASSQSWGGEQYF	TGCGCCAGCAGTCAATCTTGGGGGGGCGAGCAGTACTTC	TRBD2	TRBV23-1	-	13	TRBJ2-7
CASSEAVQGGLVTEAFF	TGTGCCAGCAGTGAAGCGGTGCAGGGTGGATTGGTCACTGAAGCTTTCTTT	-	TRBV2	few	17	TRBJ1-1
CASSPGDAVLNTGELFF	TGTGCCAGCAGCCCGGGGGATGCGGTCTTGAACACCGGGGAGCTGTTTTTT	-	TRBV3-1	-	17	TRBJ2-2
CASSVEAGGGNQPQHF	TGTGCCAGCAGCGTAGAGGCAGGGGGCGGCAATCAGCCCCAGCATTTT	TRBD1	TRBV9	-	16	TRBJ1-5
CASSQLAGGGYTDTQYF	TGCGCCAGCAGCCAGTTAGCGGGGGGGGGTTACACAGATACGCAGTATTTT	TRBD2	TRBV4-1	-	17	TRBJ2-3
CASSLMAGDDEQYF	TGTGCCAGCAGCTTAATGGCAGGGGACGACGAGCAGTACTTC	-	TRBV7-6	few	14	TRBJ2-7
CASSSGRTDKAFF	TGTGCCAGCAGCTCGGGACGGACCGACAAAGCTTTCTTT	-	TRBV7-2	-	13	TRBJ1-1
CASSQVKGSDEQFF	TGCGCCAGCAGCCAAGTTAAGGGGAGCGATGAGCAGTTCTTC	-	TRBV4-1	-	14	TRBJ2-1
CASSFGREETQYF	TGTGCCAGCAGTTTTGGAAGAGAAGAGACCCAGTACTTC	-	TRBV12-3/TRBV12-4	many	13	TRBJ2-5
CASSYGTARTEAFF	TGTGCCAGCAGTTATGGGACCGCGAGGACTGAAGCTTTCTTT	-	TRBV6-2/TRBV6-3	-	14	TRBJ1-1
CASSEWGVWETQYF	TGTGCCAGCAGTGAGTGGGGGGTATGGGAGACCCAGTACTTC	-	TRBV25-1	few	14	TRBJ2-5
CASSLNPGLASDEQFF	TGTGCTAGCAGTTTGAATCCGGGACTAGCTAGCGATGAGCAGTTCTTC	TRBD2	TRBV7-7	-	16	TRBJ2-1
CASSLPTGGPTTGELFF	TGTGCCAGCAGCTTACCTACAGGGGGACCGACCACCGGGGAGCTGTTTTTT	TRBD1	TRBV7-8	few	17	TRBJ2-2
CASSSSIPTDRQPRSPLHF	TGTGCCAGCAGCTCTAGTATTCCGACCGACCGTCAACCACGGTCACCCCTCCACTTT	-	TRBV7-6	-	19	TRBJ1-6
CSADTGIRGAVTEAFF	TGCAGTGCTGACACAGGGATCCGGGGGGCGGTCACTGAAGCTTTCTTT	-	TRBV20-1	many	16	TRBJ1-1
CASSLDGSGGDTQYF	TGTGCCAGCAGCTTAGATGGTAGCGGGGGGGATACGCAGTATTTT	TRBD2	TRBV7-2	many	15	TRBJ2-3
CASSAFGSGANVLTF	TGTGCCAGCAGTGCCTTCGGTTCTGGGGCCAACGTCCTGACTTTC	-	TRBV25-1	-	15	TRBJ2-6
CASNIGGAAVEKLFF	TGTGCCAGCAACATTGGGGGGGCCGCGGTTGAAAAACTGTTTTTT	-	TRBV12-3/TRBV12-4	-	15	TRBJ1-4
CASTDMTGPNYGYTF	TGTGCCAGCACCGATATGACAGGGCCCAACTATGGCTACACCTTC	TRBD1	TRBV5-6	-	15	TRBJ1-2
CASTEGWGRGEAFF	TGTGCCAGCACAGAAGGGTGGGGCCGAGGGGAAGCTTTCTTT	-	TRBV28	few	14	TRBJ1-1
CASSLSFVHDRTDTQYF	TGTGCCAGCAGTTTAAGTTTTGTCCACGACCGCACAGATACGCAGTATTTT	-	TRBV28	few	17	TRBJ2-3
CASSSVAGNRGTDTQYF	TGTGCCAGCAGCTCAGTAGCGGGGAATAGGGGCACAGATACGCAGTATTTT	TRBD2	TRBV13	-	17	TRBJ2-3
CASLGQGSTNTEAFF	TGTGCCAGCCTGGGGCAGGGGAGTACGAACACTGAAGCTTTCTTT	-	TRBV2	few	15	TRBJ1-1
CASSHKVLYNEQFF	TGTGCCAGCAGCCACAAGGTACTCTACAATGAGCAGTTCTTC	-	TRBV5-5	many	14	TRBJ2-1
CARRAGNEQLF	-	-	TRBV7-9	-	11	TRBJ2-1
CASSETNEKLFF	TGTGCCAGCAGTGAGACTAATGAAAAACTGTTTTTT	-	TRBV12-3/TRBV12-4	-	12	TRBJ1-4
CASIGGTSTDTQYF	TGTGCCAGCATAGGGGGGACTAGCACAGATACGCAGTATTTT	-	TRBV27	-	14	TRBJ2-3
CASSWGTGSYEQYF	TGTGCCAGCAGTTGGGGGACAGGCTCCTACGAGCAGTACTTC	TRBD1	TRBV27	-	14	TRBJ2-7
CAISESGTAYGYTF	TGTGCCATCAGTGAGTCCGGGACAGCGTATGGCTACACCTTC	TRBD1	TRBV10-3	many	14	TRBJ1-2
CASSFGDSNIQYF	TGTGCCAGCAGCTTTGGGGACTCAAACATTCAGTACTTC	-	TRBV7-9	-	13	TRBJ2-4